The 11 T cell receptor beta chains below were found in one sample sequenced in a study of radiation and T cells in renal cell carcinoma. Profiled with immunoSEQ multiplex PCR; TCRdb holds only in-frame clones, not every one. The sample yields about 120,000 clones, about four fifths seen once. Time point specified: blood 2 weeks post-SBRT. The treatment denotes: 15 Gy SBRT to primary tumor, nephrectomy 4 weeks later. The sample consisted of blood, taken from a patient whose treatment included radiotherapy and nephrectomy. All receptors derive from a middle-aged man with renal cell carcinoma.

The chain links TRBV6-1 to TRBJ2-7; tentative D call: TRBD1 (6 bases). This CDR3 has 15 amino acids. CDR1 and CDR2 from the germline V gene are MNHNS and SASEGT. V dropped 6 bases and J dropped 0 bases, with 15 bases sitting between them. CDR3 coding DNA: TGTGCCAGCAGGGTACAGGACAGAAGCTCCTACGAGCAGTACTTC. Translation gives CASRVQDRSSYEQYF.

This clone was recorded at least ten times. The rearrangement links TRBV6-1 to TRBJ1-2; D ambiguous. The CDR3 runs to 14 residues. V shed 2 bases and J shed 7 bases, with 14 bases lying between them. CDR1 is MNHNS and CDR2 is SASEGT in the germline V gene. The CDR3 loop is CASSERYFLAGYTF. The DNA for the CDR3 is TGTGCCAGCAGTGAACGATATTTCTTGGCTGGCTACACCTTC.

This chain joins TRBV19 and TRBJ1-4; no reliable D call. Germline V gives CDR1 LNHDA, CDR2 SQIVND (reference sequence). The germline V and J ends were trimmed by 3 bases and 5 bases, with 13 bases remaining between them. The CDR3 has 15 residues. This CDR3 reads CASSMNVAGNEKLFF. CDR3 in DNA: TGTGCCAGTAGTATGAATGTGGCAGGCAATGAAAAACTGTTTTTT. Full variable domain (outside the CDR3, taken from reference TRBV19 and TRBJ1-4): DGGITQSPKYLFRKEGQNVTLSCEQNLNHDAMYWYRQDPGQGLRLIYYSQIVNDFQKGDIAEGYSVSREKKESFPLTVTSAQKNPTAFYLCASSMNVAGNEKLFFGSGTQLSVL.

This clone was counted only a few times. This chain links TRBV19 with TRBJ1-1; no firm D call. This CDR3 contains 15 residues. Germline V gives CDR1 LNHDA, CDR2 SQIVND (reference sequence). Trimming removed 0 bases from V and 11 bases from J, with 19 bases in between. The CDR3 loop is CASSIDRSPTRRAFF. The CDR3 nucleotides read TGTGCCAGTAGTATAGATAGATCCCCGACCCGTCGGGCTTTCTTT.

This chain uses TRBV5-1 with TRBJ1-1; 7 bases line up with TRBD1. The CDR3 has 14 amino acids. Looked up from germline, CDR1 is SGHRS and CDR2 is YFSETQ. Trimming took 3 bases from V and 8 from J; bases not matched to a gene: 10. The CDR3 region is CASSYSRQGQEAFF. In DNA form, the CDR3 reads TGCGCCAGCAGCTACTCAAGACAGGGCCAAGAAGCTTTCTTT.

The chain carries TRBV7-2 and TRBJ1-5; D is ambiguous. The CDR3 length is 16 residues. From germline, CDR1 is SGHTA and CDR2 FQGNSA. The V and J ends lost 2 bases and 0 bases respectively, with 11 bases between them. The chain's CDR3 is CASSLQYQVSNQPQHF. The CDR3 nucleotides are TGTGCCAGCAGCTTACAGTACCAGGTTAGCAATCAGCCCCAGCATTTT.

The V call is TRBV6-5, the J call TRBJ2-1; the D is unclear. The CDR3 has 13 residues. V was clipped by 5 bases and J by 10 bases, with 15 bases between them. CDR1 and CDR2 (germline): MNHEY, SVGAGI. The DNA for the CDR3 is TGTGCCAGCAGTAAACCGGGTTCTAAGGAGCAGTTCTTC. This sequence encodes CASSKPGSKEQFF.

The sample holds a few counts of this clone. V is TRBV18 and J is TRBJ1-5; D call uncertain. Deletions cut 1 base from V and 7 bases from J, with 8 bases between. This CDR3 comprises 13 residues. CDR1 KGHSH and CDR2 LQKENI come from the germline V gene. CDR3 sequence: CASSPQGLQPQHF. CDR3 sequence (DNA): TGTGCCAGCTCACCACAGGGCCTCCAGCCCCAGCATTTT.

CDR3: CASSPRSGSNEKLFF. CDR3 in DNA: TGTGCCAGCTCCCCGCGTTCCGGTTCTAATGAAAAACTGTTTTTT. The J gene is TRBJ1-4, the V gene TRBV18, with D uncertain. Trimming cost V 6 bases and J 3 bases, with 14 bases left between them. The CDR3 sequence is 15 residues long. Germline-derived CDR1 and CDR2 are KGHSH and LQKENI.

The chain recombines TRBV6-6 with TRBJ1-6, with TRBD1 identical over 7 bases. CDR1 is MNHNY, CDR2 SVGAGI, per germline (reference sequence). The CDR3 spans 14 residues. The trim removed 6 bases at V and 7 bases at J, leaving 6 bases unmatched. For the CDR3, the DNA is TGTGCCAGCAGCCAACAGGGGCGGAATTCACCCCTCCACTTT. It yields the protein CASSQQGRNSPLHF.

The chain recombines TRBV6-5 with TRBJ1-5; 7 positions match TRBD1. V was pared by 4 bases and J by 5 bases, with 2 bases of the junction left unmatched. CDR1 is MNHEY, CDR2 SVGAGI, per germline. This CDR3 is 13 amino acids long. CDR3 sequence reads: CASSSDRYQPQHF. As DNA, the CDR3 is TGTGCCAGCAGTTCGGACAGGTATCAGCCCCAGCATTTT.